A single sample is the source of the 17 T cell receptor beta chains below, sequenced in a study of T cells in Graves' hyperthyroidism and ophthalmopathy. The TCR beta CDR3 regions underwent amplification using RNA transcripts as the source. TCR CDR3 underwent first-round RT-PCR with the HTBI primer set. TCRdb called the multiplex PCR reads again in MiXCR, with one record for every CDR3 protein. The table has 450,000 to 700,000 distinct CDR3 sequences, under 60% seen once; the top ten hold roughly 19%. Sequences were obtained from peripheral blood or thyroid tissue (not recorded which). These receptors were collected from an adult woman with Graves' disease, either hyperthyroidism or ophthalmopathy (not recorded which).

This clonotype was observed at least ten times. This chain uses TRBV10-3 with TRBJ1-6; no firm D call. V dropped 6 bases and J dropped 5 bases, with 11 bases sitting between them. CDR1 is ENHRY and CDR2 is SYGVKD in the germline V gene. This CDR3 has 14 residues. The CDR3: CAISRAVHNSPLHF. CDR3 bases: TGTGCCATCAGCCGGGCCGTTCATAATTCACCCCTCCACTTT.

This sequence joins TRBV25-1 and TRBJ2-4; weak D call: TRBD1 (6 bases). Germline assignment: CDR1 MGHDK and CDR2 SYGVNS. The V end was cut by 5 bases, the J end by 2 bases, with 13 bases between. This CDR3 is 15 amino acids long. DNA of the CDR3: TGTGCCAGCAGTAGTGGGGGCTGGACCAAAAACATTCAGTACTTC. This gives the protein CASSSGGWTKNIQYF.

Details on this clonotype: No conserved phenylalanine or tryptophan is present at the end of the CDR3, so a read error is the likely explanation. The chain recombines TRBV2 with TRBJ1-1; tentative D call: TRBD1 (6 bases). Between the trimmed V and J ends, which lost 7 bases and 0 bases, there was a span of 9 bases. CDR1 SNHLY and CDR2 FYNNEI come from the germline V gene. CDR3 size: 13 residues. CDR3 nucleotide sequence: TGTGCCAGCAAATCAGGGGTGAACACTGAAGCTTTCCTT. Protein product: CASKSGVNTEAFL.

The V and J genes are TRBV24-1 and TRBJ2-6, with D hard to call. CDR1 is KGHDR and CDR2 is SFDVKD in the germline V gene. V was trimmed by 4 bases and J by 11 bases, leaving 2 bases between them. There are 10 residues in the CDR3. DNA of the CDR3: TGTGCCACCAGTGAACACGTCCTGACTTTC. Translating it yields CATSEHVLTF.

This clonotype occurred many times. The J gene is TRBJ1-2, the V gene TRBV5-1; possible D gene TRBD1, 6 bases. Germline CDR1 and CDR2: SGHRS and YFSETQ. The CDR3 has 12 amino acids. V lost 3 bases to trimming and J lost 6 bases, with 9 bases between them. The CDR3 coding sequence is TGCGCCAGCAGCTGGGGGCGGGATGGCTACACCTTC. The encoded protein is CASSWGRDGYTF.

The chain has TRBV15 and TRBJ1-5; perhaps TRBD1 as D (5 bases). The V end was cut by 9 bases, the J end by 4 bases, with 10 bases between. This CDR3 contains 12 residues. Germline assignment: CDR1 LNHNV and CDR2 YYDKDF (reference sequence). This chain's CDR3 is CATRDPNQPQHF. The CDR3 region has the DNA TGTGCCACGAGGGACCCTAATCAGCCCCAGCATTTT.

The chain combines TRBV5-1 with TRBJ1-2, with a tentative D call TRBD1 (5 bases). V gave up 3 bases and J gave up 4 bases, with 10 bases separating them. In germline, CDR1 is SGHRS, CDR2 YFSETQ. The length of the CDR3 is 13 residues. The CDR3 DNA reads TGCGCCAGCAGCTCCCTTGGGGGCTATGGCTACACCTTC. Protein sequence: CASSSLGGYGYTF.

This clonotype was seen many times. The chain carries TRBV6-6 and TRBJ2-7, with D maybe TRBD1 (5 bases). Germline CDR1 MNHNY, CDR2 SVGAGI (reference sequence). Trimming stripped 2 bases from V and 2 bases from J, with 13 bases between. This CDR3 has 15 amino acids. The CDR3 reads CASSYTSGIPYEQYF. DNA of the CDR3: TGTGCCAGCAGTTACACCTCAGGGATACCCTACGAGCAGTACTTC.

CDR3 protein: CASSAHEETQAPAAFF. The CDR3 nucleotides read TGTGCCAGCAGCGCCCATGAAGAGACCCAGGCTCCCGCGGCTTTCTTT. The J gene is TRBJ1-1, the V gene TRBV9; no clear D gene. The germline gives CDR1 SGDLS, CDR2 YYNGEE. V lost 3 bases to trimming and J lost 11 bases, with 26 bases between them. CDR3 length: 16 amino acids.

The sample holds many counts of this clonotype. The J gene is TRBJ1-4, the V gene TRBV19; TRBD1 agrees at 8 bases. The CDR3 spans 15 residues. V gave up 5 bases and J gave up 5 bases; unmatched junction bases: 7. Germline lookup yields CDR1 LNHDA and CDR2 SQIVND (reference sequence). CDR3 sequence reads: CASSPWTGQNEKLFF. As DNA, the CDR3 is TGTGCCAGTAGTCCGTGGACAGGGCAGAATGAAAAACTGTTTTTT. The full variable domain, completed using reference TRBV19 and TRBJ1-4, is DGGITQSPKYLFRKEGQNVTLSCEQNLNHDAMYWYRQDPGQGLRLIYYSQIVNDFQKGDIAEGYSVSREKKESFPLTVTSAQKNPTAFYLCASSPWTGQNEKLFFGSGTQLSVL.

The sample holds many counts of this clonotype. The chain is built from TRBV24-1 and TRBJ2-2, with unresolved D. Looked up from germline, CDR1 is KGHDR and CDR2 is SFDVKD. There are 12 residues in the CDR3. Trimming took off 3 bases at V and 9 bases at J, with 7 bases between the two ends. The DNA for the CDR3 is TGTGCCACCAGTGATCCTGGGAGGGAGCTGTTTTTT. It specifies CATSDPGRELFF.

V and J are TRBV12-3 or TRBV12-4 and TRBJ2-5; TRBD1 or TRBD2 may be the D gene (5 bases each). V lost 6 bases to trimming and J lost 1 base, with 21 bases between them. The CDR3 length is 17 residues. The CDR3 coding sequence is TGTGCCAGCAGCGGATCCCGGGACGGGTACTTCCAAGAGACCCAGTACTTC. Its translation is CASSGSRDGYFQETQYF.

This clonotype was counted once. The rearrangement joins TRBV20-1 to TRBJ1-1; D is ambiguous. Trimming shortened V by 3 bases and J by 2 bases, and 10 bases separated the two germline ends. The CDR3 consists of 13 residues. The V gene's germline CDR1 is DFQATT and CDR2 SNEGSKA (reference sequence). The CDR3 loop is CSARGRVNTEAFF. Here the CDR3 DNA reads TGCAGTGCTAGGGGCAGAGTAAACACTGAAGCTTTCTTT.

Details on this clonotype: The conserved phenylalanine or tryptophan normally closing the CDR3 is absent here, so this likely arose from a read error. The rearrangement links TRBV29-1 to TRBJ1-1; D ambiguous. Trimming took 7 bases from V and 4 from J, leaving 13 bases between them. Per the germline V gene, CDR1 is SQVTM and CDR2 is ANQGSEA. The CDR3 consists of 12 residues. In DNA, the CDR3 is TGCAGCGCAAAAAAGGAGGGCACTGAAGCTTTCCTT. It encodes CSAKKEGTEAFL.

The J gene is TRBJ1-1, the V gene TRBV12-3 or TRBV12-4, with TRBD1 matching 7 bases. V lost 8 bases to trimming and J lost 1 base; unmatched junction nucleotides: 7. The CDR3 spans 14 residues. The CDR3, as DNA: TGTGCCAGCCTCCGGGACAGAACGAACACTGAAGCTTTCTTT. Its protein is CASLRDRTNTEAFF.

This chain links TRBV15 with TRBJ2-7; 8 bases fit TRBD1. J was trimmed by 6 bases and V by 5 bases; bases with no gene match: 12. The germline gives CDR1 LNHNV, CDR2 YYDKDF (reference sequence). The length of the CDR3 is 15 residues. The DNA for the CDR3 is TGTGCCACCAGCGGAGGGGATCAGGGGGCGGGCGAGCAGTACTTC. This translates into CATSGGDQGAGEQYF.

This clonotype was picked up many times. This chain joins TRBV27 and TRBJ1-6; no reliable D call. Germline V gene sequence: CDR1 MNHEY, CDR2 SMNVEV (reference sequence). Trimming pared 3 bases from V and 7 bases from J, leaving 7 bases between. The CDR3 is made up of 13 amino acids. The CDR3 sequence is CASSFRPNSPLHF. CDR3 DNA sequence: TGTGCCAGCAGTTTTCGACCAAATTCACCCCTCCACTTT.